This T cell receptor (beta chain) is from a study of T-cell memory formation after mild COVID-19 (TCRdb year 2021). Context from the whole study: TCR sequence clusters from the two donors were found to be largely donor specific. In two donors, T-cell clones that expanded and contracted after mild COVID-19 were followed by sequencing TCRalpha and TCRbeta repertoires longitudinally. The cohort was made up of two young adult volunteers, one female and one male, who were previously healthy.

With regard to this clonotype: It lacks a known antigen. No base quality information exists; no much larger clone differs at one position.

What the study reported, not specific to this receptor: Balanced CD4/CD8 phenotypes were observed for clones contracting from day 15 to 85, whereas a bias towards CD4+ was observed for a second wave of clones expanding from day 15 to 37. The second-wave clones that peaked on day 37 were not confirmed to be SARS-CoV-2 specific. The detection of some responding clones in pre-infection memory suggests that pre-existing cross-reactive memory T cells joined the SARS-CoV-2 response. The study covered only a couple of mild cases, and larger cohorts including severe cases with pre-infection samples were considered necessary. Contracting CD4+ clones turned up mainly in the CM and EM memory subsets, whereas EMRA was where CD8+ clones were enriched.

The listed sequencing device is Illumina NovaSeq 6000. TCRalpha and TCRbeta cDNA libraries were built by 5'RACE with constant-segment primers, adding sample barcodes and unique molecular identifiers. Trizol reagent was used to extract RNA from every sample. Library amplification was performed in two PCR steps, and a second sample barcode and Illumina TruSeq adapters were introduced in the second step. Sequencing of the libraries was done on an Illumina NovaSeq, producing 2 x 150 bp paired-end reads. On the study's bioinformatics: With migec v1.2.7, reads were demultiplexed and then collapsed into UMI-guided consensus sequences. Using mixcr v2.1.11, UMI consensuses were aligned to TRA and TRB V and J templates and then assembled into clonotypes. Expanded or contracted clonotypes were those called significant by both edgeR and NoisET, with noise models trained on biological replicates. For edgeR calls, the cutoffs were a false discovery rate-adjusted p below 0.01 and a log2 fold-change threshold of 1. As an exploratory analysis of dynamics, max-normalized trajectories of the 1000 most abundant clonotypes were examined by PCA with hierarchical clustering. Separately sequenced CD4+ and CD8+ repertoires were used to assign the CD4 or CD8 phenotype of responding clones. TCRdb trimmed public reads at Q25 via fastp, called clones via MiXCR and kept in-frame beta chains. Rows merge per CDR3 protein into single entries with the most common DNA and genes. The V and J calls shown here were made by TCRdb, not taken from the authors' results. The sample table records 250,000 to 350,000 distinct CDR3 sequences; roughly an eighth of these occur just once. The ten largest clonotypes hold roughly a fifth of the sample.

V and J are truncated by 5 bases and 0 bases respectively, leaving an intervening sequence of 11 bases. The germline V gene gives CDR1 as SGHRS and CDR2 as YFSETQ. The CDR3 covers 14 residues, taking in both the cysteine and the phenylalanine. Left in the record is the CDR3 DNA by itself, 42 bases read in frame from the first base. PBMCs were isolated by Ficoll-Paque density gradient centrifugation. This chain joins TRBV5-1 to TRBJ1-1, with TRBD1 tentatively as D gene (5 bases match). Sequenced material: PBMCs or a T cell subset sorted from them (not recorded which). This clonotype was sampled from a man between 18 and 35 years old who had mild COVID-19 (a few samples of this study predate the infection). The sample titles of this study are shuffled in the database, so cell type and time point are left out; the donor was told from shared clones. In nucleotide form, the sequence is TGCGCCAGCAGGCCGCTGACAGTGAACACTGAAGCTTTCTTT. Its coded protein is CASRPLTVNTEAFF.